This is a list of T cell receptor beta chains from one sample in a study of PD-L1 blockade in urothelial cancer. TCRdb's table, derived via immunoSEQ multiplex PCR, lists solely in-frame clones and lacks some. The sample includes 80,000 to 100,000 clones, 82% of them seen just once. The input for sequencing was PBMCs, taken around atezolizumab (anti-PD-L1) treatment. Source of these receptors: a man between 65 and 79 years old with urothelial cancer. The CDR3 runs from the conserved cysteine through the conserved F or W. A D gene is named only where the DNA matches it firmly. Size is omitted from some rows. Given values are once, few, many or a class for expanded clones.

TRBJ1-1 TRBV15 . . TGTGCCACCAGCAATAATTGGGCGATAAACACTGAAGCTTTCTTT CATSNNWAINTEAFF
TRBJ2-7 TRBV5-4 . . TGTGCCAGCAGCTTGGATCCGGAGGGCCAATACGAGCAGTACTTC CASSLDPEGQYEQYF
TRBJ1-1 TRBV5-1 . . TGCGCCAGCAGCTTGGCAGGGGCGCCCACTGAAGCTTTCTTT CASSLAGAPTEAFF
TRBJ1-2 TRBV5-1 TRBD1 . TGCGCCAGCAGCTTGGTAGGGGGCGCGAACTATGGCTACACCTTC CASSLVGGANYGYTF
TRBJ1-5 TRBV30 . . TGTGCCTGGAGTGTGCAGGGGAATCAGCCCCAGCATTTT CAWSVQGNQPQHF
TRBJ1-3 TRBV6-1 . . TGTGCCAGCAGTGTTCTGGGCGCCGCCTCTGGAAACACCATATATTTT CASSVLGAASGNTIYF
TRBJ2-1 TRBV15 TRBD2 few TGTGCCACCAGCAGAGGGGGGGGCTCCTACAATGAGCAGTTCTTC CATSRGGGSYNEQFF
TRBJ1-2 TRBV6-6 . few TGTGCCAGCAGCCCCCGCCAGGGAGGCTATGGCTACACCTTC CASSPRQGGYGYTF
TRBJ2-5 TRBV4-3 TRBD2 . TGCGCCAGCAGCCAAGCGGGACTAGCCCAAGAGACCCAGTACTTC CASSQAGLAQETQYF
TRBJ1-2 TRBV14 . . TGTGCCAGCAGCCAGCAGACTAGGCTCCGTAACTATGGCTACACCTTC CASSQQTRLRNYGYTF
TRBJ2-4 TRBV29-1 TRBD2 few TGCAGCGGGGCGGGGGGGGAGGCCAAAAACATTCAGTACTTC CSGAGGEAKNIQYF
TRBJ2-5 TRBV6-1 TRBD1 . TGTGCCAGCAGCACCGGGACAGGGGGGGAGACCCAGTACTTC CASSTGTGGETQYF
TRBJ2-1 TRBV6-4 . . TGTGCCAGCAGTGCGTTAGCGCAGAACAATGAGCAGTTCTTC CASSALAQNNEQFF
TRBJ1-1 TRBV2 TRBD1 . TGTGCCAGCTCGGGGACAGGGGACGCTTTCTTT CASSGTGDAFF
TRBJ2-7 TRBV28 . . TGTGCCAGCAGCGAGGCCTCCTACGAGCAGTACTTC CASSEASYEQYF